The 27 T cell receptor beta chains given below trace back to one sample, sequenced in a study of CD8+ T cells in alopecia areata. TCR sequencing used cDNA made by reverse transcription of extracted RNA. Sequencing used immunoSEQ multiplex PCR; TCRdb keeps in-frame clones, though not all of them. The top ten clones hold roughly a tenth of a sample with under 150,000 clones, about 50% of them seen once. Sequenced sample: NKG2D-low CD8+ T cells sorted from blood. Every receptor here comes from a human donor with alopecia areata.

The chain recombines TRBV23-1 with TRBJ1-2; D perhaps matches TRBD1 (6 bases). TRBV23-1 is identified as an open reading frame with a role that is uncertain. V was trimmed by 5 bases and J by 0 bases, leaving 16 bases between them. The length of the CDR3 is 16 residues. The CDR3 spells CASSSTDRSANYGYTF. The CDR3 coding sequence is TGCGCCAGCAGTTCCACCGACAGGTCCGCTAACTATGGCTACACCTTC.

This chain links TRBV6-1 with TRBJ2-7, with 7 nucleotides matching TRBD2. This CDR3 comprises 14 residues. Germline loops: CDR1 MNHNS, CDR2 SASEGT. Trimming took 7 bases from V and 0 from J; bases not matched to a gene: 6. The CDR3 DNA reads TGTGCCAGCACTCTAGCGGCAAGCTCCTACGAGCAGTACTTC. Protein sequence: CASTLAASSYEQYF.

The V call is TRBV2, the J call TRBJ2-1, with no clear D. Germline-derived CDR1 and CDR2 are SNHLY and FYNNEI. There are 15 residues in the CDR3. Trimming pared 1 base from V and 2 bases from J, leaving 9 bases between. The CDR3 loop reads CASSEDPATYNEQFF. The CDR3 region has the DNA TGTGCCAGCAGTGAAGATCCGGCTACCTACAATGAGCAGTTCTTC. The full variable domain, its missing parts supplied by reference TRBV2 and TRBJ2-1, is EPEVTQTPSHQVTQMGQEVILRCVPISNHLYFYWYRQILGQKVEFLVSFYNNEISEKSEIFDDQFSVERPDGSNFTLKIRSTKLEDSAMYFCASSEDPATYNEQFFGPGTRLTVL.

The rearrangement uses TRBV7-9 and TRBJ2-7, with 8 bases identical to TRBD1. The CDR3 is 15 residues long. Trimming took 5 bases from V and 3 from J; bases not matched to a gene: 9. Germline V gene lookup returns CDR1 SEHNR and CDR2 FQNEAQ (reference sequence). DNA for the CDR3: TGTGCCAGCAGCGACCCTAGGGACAGGAACTACGAGCAGTACTTC. Encoded protein: CASSDPRDRNYEQYF.

There are a few counts of this clone. The CDR3 loop is CAWSAGTVNTGELFF. CDR3 nucleotide sequence: TGTGCCTGGAGTGCCGGGACAGTCAACACCGGGGAGCTGTTTTTT. The V gene is TRBV30, the J gene TRBJ2-2; TRBD1 agrees at 7 bases. Germline CDR1 reads GTSNPN; CDR2 reads SVGIG (reference sequence). The CDR3 has 15 residues. The J segment lost 2 bases and the V segment lost 1 base, leaving 4 bases of the junction unmatched.

The V and J genes are TRBV27 and TRBJ2-5; D gene ambiguous. The germline CDR1 and CDR2 sequences are MNHEY and SMNVEV (reference sequence). This CDR3 comprises 13 residues. The V and J ends lost 2 bases and 1 base respectively, with 5 bases between them. CDR3 loop: CASSLGVQETQYF. CDR3 nucleotide sequence: TGTGCCAGCAGTTTAGGGGTCCAAGAGACCCAGTACTTC.

The rearrangement joins TRBV7-9 to TRBJ2-7; D is possibly TRBD2 (6 bases). V lost 11 bases to trimming and J lost 1 base, with 15 bases between them. The V gene's germline CDR1 is SEHNR and CDR2 FQNEAQ (reference sequence). This CDR3 has 13 amino acids. CDR3 sequence reads: CASDAGSSYEQYF. CDR3 DNA: TGTGCCTCTGACGCGGGATCATCCTACGAGCAGTACTTC.

The chain links TRBV9 to TRBJ2-3, with D hard to call. Trimming removed 1 base at V and 6 bases at J, with 6 bases between. Germline V gene sequence: CDR1 SGDLS, CDR2 YYNGEE. The CDR3 covers 12 residues. CDR3 sequence (DNA): TGTGCCAGCAGCGTATCGGAGGATACGCAGTATTTT. Translated, it gives CASSVSEDTQYF.

The sample holds a few counts of this clone. The CDR3 region is CASSLGMNTEAFF. The CDR3 region has the DNA TGTGCCAGCAGCTTAGGTATGAACACTGAAGCTTTCTTT. V is TRBV7-6 and J is TRBJ1-1; D ambiguous. CDR1 is SGHVS, CDR2 FNYEAQ, per germline. The CDR3 is 13 residues long. The V gene lost 1 base and the J gene lost 0 bases, with 3 bases spanning the gap.

The rearrangement links TRBV29-1 to TRBJ2-3; 9 nucleotides agree with TRBD2. The V gene's germline CDR1 is SQVTM and CDR2 ANQGSEA. The CDR3 length is 15 residues. V shed 3 bases and J 1 base; nucleotides not matched to a gene: 5. The DNA for the CDR3 is TGCAGCGTTGAGCTTAGCGGGAGAGGCACAGATACGCAGTATTTT. Amino acid sequence: CSVELSGRGTDTQYF.

J is TRBJ2-7 and V is TRBV6-8; 13 bases fit TRBD2. J was trimmed by 0 bases and V by 5 bases; bases with no gene match: 7. The germline gives CDR1 MNHGY, CDR2 SAAAGT. This CDR3 has 17 residues. DNA of the CDR3: TGTGCCAGCAGTCCCCGGACTAGCGGGAGCTCCTCCTACGAGCAGTACTTC. Its translation: CASSPRTSGSSSYEQYF.

The V and J genes are TRBV29-1 and TRBJ2-7; TRBD2 matches at 7 bases. J lost 1 base, V lost 4 bases, and 10 bases had no gene match. The CDR3 runs to 15 residues. CDR1 is SQVTM, CDR2 ANQGSEA, per germline. CDR3 protein: CSVGGGEAPSYEQYF. CDR3 DNA: TGCAGCGTTGGTGGGGGGGAGGCGCCTTCCTACGAGCAGTACTTC.

The sample holds one count of this clone. The rearrangement links TRBV6-5 to TRBJ2-7; 8 nucleotides align to TRBD1. The trim removed 2 bases at V and 6 bases at J, leaving 3 bases unmatched. The CDR3 loop spans 13 amino acids. CDR1 and CDR2 from the germline V gene are MNHEY and SVGAGI. The CDR3 is CASSYGQGGEQYF. In nucleotides, the CDR3 is TGTGCCAGCAGTTACGGACAGGGAGGCGAGCAGTACTTC.

This clone was detected a few times. The rearrangement joins TRBV19 to TRBJ2-7, with 8 bases fitting TRBD1. The V segment lost 11 bases and the J segment 5 bases; nucleotides outside the gene matches: 8. Germline V CDR1 and CDR2: LNHDA, SQIVND (reference sequence). The CDR3 consists of 12 residues. The CDR3 nucleotides read TGTGCCGGACAGGGCTCCCCCGACGAGCAGTACTTC. This sequence encodes CAGQGSPDEQYF. The full variable domain, its missing parts supplied by reference TRBV19 and TRBJ2-7, is DGGITQSPKYLFRKEGQNVTLSCEQNLNHDAMYWYRQDPGQGLRLIYYSQIVNDFQKGDIAEGYSVSREKKESFPLTVTSAQKNPTAFYLCAGQGSPDEQYFGPGTRLTVT.

This chain links TRBV25-1 with TRBJ1-1; TRBD1 might be the D (5 bases). The germline V and J ends were trimmed by 6 bases and 0 bases, with 17 bases remaining between them. The germline V gene encodes CDR1 MGHDK and CDR2 SYGVNS. The CDR3 runs to 16 residues. The CDR3 DNA follows: TGTGCCAGCAGCCGAAGCGGGAGGGACCTGAACACTGAAGCTTTCTTT. Residues: CASSRSGRDLNTEAFF. The full variable domain, with the rest looked up from reference TRBV25-1 and TRBJ1-1, is EADIYQTPRYLVIGTGKKITLECSQTMGHDKMYWYQQDPGMELHLIHYSYGVNSTEKGDLSSESTVSRIRTEHFPLTLESARPSHTSQYLCASSRSGRDLNTEAFFGQGTRLTVV.

This clone has a single count. The chain links TRBV1 to TRBJ1-2. TRBV1 is assigned pseudogene status. This CDR3 region has 11 residues. This CDR3 is CTSSRLLGYTF. CDR3 coding DNA: TGCACCAGCAGCCGACTATTGGGCTACACCTTC.

This clone was picked up a small number of times. This rearrangement joins TRBV29-1 to TRBJ1-2; 7 bases fit TRBD1. V lost 3 bases and J lost 5; bases outside the gene matches: 6. The CDR3 runs to 13 residues. Germline-derived CDR1 and CDR2 are SQVTM and ANQGSEA. CDR3 nucleotide sequence: TGCAGCGTTGAGGCAGGGGGAGTGTATGGCTACACCTTC. Its protein is CSVEAGGVYGYTF.

This clone came up a few times. The CDR3 region is CASSLDVGSETQYF. CDR3 coding DNA: TGCGCCAGCAGCTTGGATGTAGGGTCGGAGACCCAGTACTTC. The chain uses TRBV5-1 and TRBJ2-5; D unresolved. Germline CDR1 SGHRS, CDR2 YFSETQ. Trimming pared 0 bases from V and 5 bases from J, leaving 11 bases between. The CDR3 is 14 residues long.

This clone was counted only a few times. The chain links TRBV29-1 to TRBJ1-4; possibly TRBD1 for D (6 bases). Looked up from germline, CDR1 is SQVTM and CDR2 is ANQGSEA. Trimming stripped 7 bases from V and 10 bases from J, with 13 bases between. The CDR3 totals 11 residues. CDR3 nucleotide sequence: TGCAGCGCGATCTTGGGGGCAAAACTGTTTTTT. Translating gives CSAILGAKLFF.

This clone was detected a few times. The chain has TRBV29-1 and TRBJ1-2; 8 bases match TRBD1. Germline trimming cut 6 bases from V and 4 bases from J; bases unmatched to any gene: 4. This CDR3 is built from 12 residues. Germline V lookup: CDR1 SQVTM, CDR2 ANQGSEA. The CDR3 bases are TGCAGCGTACCAGGGGGCTTCTATGGCTACACCTTC. This translates into CSVPGGFYGYTF.

The J gene is TRBJ2-1, the V gene TRBV27; D possibly corresponds to TRBD1 (5 bases). The V end was cut by 4 bases, the J end by 12 bases, with 16 bases between. Germline V CDR1 and CDR2: MNHEY, SMNVEV (reference sequence). This CDR3 region has 13 residues. CDR3 in DNA: TGTGCCAGCAGTTCCACTCAGGGAAGGGGGCAGTTCTTC. It yields the protein CASSSTQGRGQFF.

The chain links TRBV6-5 to TRBJ2-5; D remains ambiguous. CDR3 length: 13 residues. Germline V CDR1 and CDR2: MNHEY, SVGAGI. Trimming removed 7 bases at V and 2 bases at J, with 11 bases between. CDR3 residues: CASNYTEQETQYF. Written as DNA, the CDR3 is TGTGCCAGCAATTATACAGAACAAGAGACCCAGTACTTC.

This clone was counted only a few times. The chain combines TRBV29-1 with TRBJ1-2, with TRBD1 matching over 7 bases. The CDR3 is made up of 12 amino acids. J was trimmed by 8 bases and V by 6 bases; bases with no gene match: 9. The germline V gene has CDR1 SQVTM and CDR2 ANQGSEA. The CDR3 DNA reads as TGCAGCGTCTCACAGGGGAGCAGAGGCTACACCTTC. The encoded protein is CSVSQGSRGYTF.

V gene TRBV4-2 combines with J gene TRBJ2-5; D not resolved. V was clipped by 0 bases and J by 1 base, with 6 bases between them. This CDR3 region has 14 residues. Looked up from germline, CDR1 is LGHNA and CDR2 is YNFKEQ. DNA for the CDR3: TGTGCCAGCAGCCAAGAGGGGTCCCAAGAGACCCAGTACTTC. As protein: CASSQEGSQETQYF.

This clone was detected only a few times. The chain employs TRBV29-1 and TRBJ2-7; TRBD1 agrees at 8 bases. Trimming cost V 3 bases and J 3 bases; bases outside gene matches: 7. The CDR3 length is 14 residues. Germline assignment: CDR1 SQVTM and CDR2 ANQGSEA. The CDR3: CSVDPGTGGYEQYF. In nucleotides, the CDR3 is TGCAGCGTTGACCCCGGAACAGGGGGCTACGAGCAGTACTTC.

The chain uses TRBV5-4 and TRBJ1-6, with 7 bases identical to TRBD1. The germline CDR1 and CDR2 sequences are SGHNT and YYREEE (reference sequence). The CDR3 is 13 residues long. Trimming removed 2 bases from V and 9 bases from J; junction bases left unmatched: 2. The CDR3 nucleotides read TGTGCCAGCAGCTTAAACAGGGGTTCACCCCTCCACTTT. It translates to CASSLNRGSPLHF.

The rearrangement uses TRBV29-1 and TRBJ1-2; D unclear. Deletions cut 6 bases from V and 5 bases from J, with 10 bases between. Germline assignment: CDR1 SQVTM and CDR2 ANQGSEA. This CDR3 has 11 amino acids. The CDR3 here is CSVPSGYGYTF. For the CDR3, the DNA is TGCAGCGTGCCGAGCGGATATGGCTACACCTTC.